The 30 T cell receptor beta chains below all came from one sample that was sequenced in a study of shared clonotypes between healthy human individuals. Cells designated naive CD8 were CD45RO-negative and were positively selected for CCR7, with terminally differentiated effector memory CD45RA+ cells excluded. Sequenced by immunoSEQ multiplex PCR; TCRdb stores in-frame clones only, minus some. This repertoire shows approximately 810,000 clones, over 90% found once; its top ten account for around 24%. Sequenced: naive CD8+ T cells sorted from blood. Every receptor here comes from a man aged 25-45 years in good health.

The chain carries TRBV27 and TRBJ2-3, with TRBD2 matching 7 bases. The CDR3 has 15 residues. With 2 bases clipped from V and 2 bases from J, the junction kept 4 bases outside the gene matches. Germline loops: CDR1 MNHEY, CDR2 SMNVEV (reference sequence). The CDR3 nucleotides read TGTGCCAGCAGTTTAGGCGGGAGTAACACAGATACGCAGTATTTT. This sequence encodes CASSLGGSNTDTQYF.

This clone occurred once. The chain joins TRBV19 to TRBJ2-1, with 15 positions matching TRBD2. The CDR3 is 19 amino acids. Germline V gives CDR1 LNHDA, CDR2 SQIVND (reference sequence). With V trimmed by 5 bases and J by 6 bases, 14 bases remained unmatched. CDR3 in DNA: TGTGCCAGTAGTCTTTTTGGACTAGCGGGAGGGCCTAACGTCAATGAGCAGTTCTTC. The encoded protein is CASSLFGLAGGPNVNEQFF.

The chain couples TRBV7-9 to TRBJ2-5; no reliable D call. V was pared by 5 bases and J by 0 bases, with 13 bases between. This CDR3 spans 15 amino acids. Germline V gene lookup returns CDR1 SEHNR and CDR2 FQNEAQ (reference sequence). The CDR3 is CASSPASRDQETQYF. The CDR3 DNA reads TGTGCCAGCAGCCCGGCCTCCCGCGACCAAGAGACCCAGTACTTC.

The genes are TRBV2 and TRBJ2-1, with D possibly TRBD1 on 6 matching bases. This CDR3 contains 16 residues. V dropped 7 bases and J dropped 2 bases, with 18 bases sitting between them. Germline CDR1 and CDR2: SNHLY and FYNNEI. The CDR3 loop is CASIKRQEITYNEQFF. CDR3 nucleotide sequence: TGTGCCAGCATAAAACGACAGGAGATAACCTACAATGAGCAGTTCTTC.

This rearrangement joins TRBV28 to TRBJ2-1; D is undetermined. Germline-derived CDR1 and CDR2 are MDHEN and SYDVKM. The CDR3 is made up of 16 amino acids. Deletions cut 6 bases from V and 2 bases from J, with 17 bases between. The CDR3 coding sequence is TGTGCCAGCAGCCTAGACACCAACCCGGCCTACAATGAGCAGTTCTTC. This encodes CASSLDTNPAYNEQFF.

This chain connects TRBV27 to TRBJ2-7; 10 nucleotides line up with TRBD2. The germline CDR1 and CDR2 sequences are MNHEY and SMNVEV (reference sequence). CDR3 length equals 16 residues. V lost 6 bases to trimming and J lost 6 bases; unmatched junction nucleotides: 14. CDR3 protein: CASRTYSLAGEREQYF. The CDR3 nucleotides read TGTGCCAGCAGGACTTACTCCCTAGCGGGAGAGCGCGAGCAGTACTTC.

The rearrangement links TRBV27 to TRBJ1-1; TRBD1 agrees at 8 bases. CDR3 length: 12 amino acids. CDR1 and CDR2 from the germline V gene are MNHEY and SMNVEV (reference sequence). Unmatched junction bases numbered 7, after V lost 5 bases and J lost 11 bases. The CDR3 region is CASSKDRAVAFF. The CDR3 region has the DNA TGTGCCAGCAGTAAGGACAGGGCGGTGGCTTTCTTT.

V gene TRBV19 combines with J gene TRBJ1-5; 9 bases align to TRBD1. Per the germline V gene, CDR1 is LNHDA and CDR2 is SQIVND (reference sequence). V gave up 7 bases and J gave up 3 bases; unmatched junction bases: 7. This CDR3 contains 15 residues. In DNA form, the CDR3 reads TGTGCCAGTATTGGACAGGGGTTTTTCAATCAGCCCCAGCATTTT. Protein sequence: CASIGQGFFNQPQHF.

The chain couples TRBV10-3 to TRBJ1-2; 8 bases fit TRBD1. The ends lost 10 bases at V and 7 bases at J; junction bases unmatched: 23. Germline CDR1 is ENHRY and CDR2 is SYGVKD. The CDR3 sequence is 17 residues long. CDR3 coding DNA: TGTGCCACCCGCCCTAATGCAATACGGACAGGGACATCTGGCTACACCTTC. It codes for CATRPNAIRTGTSGYTF.

The chain has TRBV27 and TRBJ2-7; 7 nucleotides line up with TRBD2. V lost 0 bases, J lost 5 bases, and 7 bases stayed unmatched. The CDR3 contains 15 residues. Germline V gives CDR1 MNHEY, CDR2 SMNVEV (reference sequence). DNA of the CDR3: TGTGCCAGCAGTTTATCGGCTAGCGGACCCAACGAGCAGTACTTC. Its translation is CASSLSASGPNEQYF.

The rearrangement links TRBV7-9 to TRBJ1-2; no reliable D call. With 1 base removed from V and 4 bases from J, the gap between germline ends came to 10 bases. Germline V gene sequence: CDR1 SEHNR, CDR2 FQNEAQ (reference sequence). The length of the CDR3 is 14 residues. In nucleotides, the CDR3 is TGTGCCAGCAGCTTAGTGGGTCAGCCCTATGGCTACACCTTC. As protein: CASSLVGQPYGYTF.

The chain uses TRBV7-9 and TRBJ2-7, with D unclear. CDR1 is SEHNR, CDR2 FQNEAQ, per germline (reference sequence). V dropped 5 bases and J dropped 3 bases, with 8 bases sitting between them. The CDR3 sequence is 12 residues long. The CDR3 spells CASSNVDYEQYF. The CDR3 DNA follows: TGTGCCAGCAGCAACGTTGACTACGAGCAGTACTTC.

The V gene is TRBV29-1, the J gene TRBJ2-1, with 10 bases matching TRBD2. The CDR3 spans 11 residues. Germline CDR1 and CDR2: SQVTM and ANQGSEA. The trim removed 4 bases at V and 12 bases at J, leaving 3 bases unmatched. CDR3 sequence: CSVAAGGGQFF. CDR3 DNA sequence: TGCAGCGTTGCAGCGGGAGGGGGGCAGTTCTTC.

For the CDR3, the DNA is TGTGCCAGCAGTTCCCAAGCCATGAACACCGGGGAGCTGTTTTTT. Protein sequence: CASSSQAMNTGELFF. The chain joins TRBV27 to TRBJ2-2; D is undetermined. Germline V gene data show CDR1 as MNHEY and CDR2 as SMNVEV (reference sequence). The CDR3 covers 15 residues. With 4 bases removed from V and 1 base from J, the gap between germline ends came to 10 bases.

This chain connects TRBV18 to TRBJ2-3, with D unresolved. CDR3 length: 15 amino acids. Germline assignment: CDR1 KGHSH and CDR2 LQKENI. V lost 3 bases and J 2 bases, leaving 12 bases between the germline ends. The CDR3 nucleotides are TGTGCCAGCTCACCGAGTCTGGGGAACACAGATACGCAGTATTTT. It encodes CASSPSLGNTDTQYF.

J is TRBJ2-1 and V is TRBV30; D not resolved. Germline V CDR1 and CDR2: GTSNPN, SVGIG (reference sequence). The CDR3 sequence is 15 residues long. Trimming pared 4 bases from V and 0 bases from J, leaving 13 bases between. As DNA, the CDR3 is TGTGCCTGGAATCCGATAATAAGCTCCTACAATGAGCAGTTCTTC. Translated, it gives CAWNPIISSYNEQFF.

As regards this clone: Additional DNA sequences in this sample encode the identical CDR3. The genes are TRBV7-9 and TRBJ1-1; 7 nucleotides match TRBD1. The CDR3 covers 12 residues. Germline-derived CDR1 and CDR2 are SEHNR and FQNEAQ (reference sequence). Trimming took 1 base from V and 8 from J; bases not matched to a gene: 1. CDR3 DNA: TGTGCCAGCAGCTTAGGACAGGGAGAAGCTTTCTTT. This sequence encodes CASSLGQGEAFF.

The CDR3 DNA sequence: TGTGCCAGCGGGGACTTTACCTACGAGCAGTACTTC. Amino acids: CASGDFTYEQYF. The chain combines TRBV28 with TRBJ2-7; a weak D match, TRBD2 (6 bases). Deletions cut 8 bases from V and 2 bases from J, with 10 bases between. Germline CDR1 and CDR2: MDHEN and SYDVKM. The CDR3 consists of 12 residues.

This clone was recorded only once. CDR3 nucleotide sequence: TGTGCCAGCAGTTTACTCTCAGGGGGTCTCTACGAGCAGTACTTC. It codes for CASSLLSGGLYEQYF. The chain joins TRBV27 to TRBJ2-7; 7 nucleotides match TRBD1. Germline V gene sequence: CDR1 MNHEY, CDR2 SMNVEV (reference sequence). The V segment lost 2 bases and the J segment 3 bases; nucleotides outside the gene matches: 7. CDR3 length equals 15 residues.

Points on this clone: At one end the junction does not follow the germline gene, possibly because of a read error. The chain has TRBV13 and TRBJ2-2, with TRBD2 identical over 7 bases. Germline lookup yields CDR1 PRHDT and CDR2 FYEKMQ (reference sequence). The CDR3 length is 17 residues. Here the CDR3 DNA reads TGTGCCAGCAGCCTAGGACTAGTAATTTCTTCAGGCGGGGAGCTGTTTTTT. Translated: CASSLGLVISSGGELFF.

The CDR3, as DNA: TGTGCCAGCAGCTTTTCCGGGACAGGGATAGCGAACAATGAGCAGTTCTTC. Translation: CASSFSGTGIANNEQFF. The V and J genes are TRBV7-9 and TRBJ2-1, with 9 nucleotides matching TRBD1. The CDR3 is made up of 17 amino acids. Losses at the gene ends were 3 bases for V and 5 bases for J; bases not matched to a gene: 11. Germline CDR1 is SEHNR and CDR2 is FQNEAQ (reference sequence).

The chain uses TRBV4-1 and TRBJ2-1; 10 bases are shared with TRBD2. The CDR3 spans 15 residues. The V and J ends lost 6 bases and 1 base, in that order; junction bases with no gene match: 3. Germline loops: CDR1 MGHRA, CDR2 YSYEKL. CDR3 in DNA: TGCGCCAGCAGTGGACTAGCGGAATCCTACAATGAGCAGTTCTTC. As protein: CASSGLAESYNEQFF.

The chain carries TRBV27 and TRBJ1-5; D gene unclear. Between the trimmed V and J ends, which lost 0 bases and 6 bases, there was a span of 18 bases. Germline CDR1 is MNHEY and CDR2 is SMNVEV (reference sequence). The CDR3 loop spans 17 amino acids. The CDR3 here is CASSLSMGSLSSQPQHF. CDR3 nucleotides: TGTGCCAGCAGTTTATCGATGGGCAGTCTTTCCAGTCAGCCCCAGCATTTT.

The chain couples TRBV4-3 to TRBJ1-1; 10 bases are a match to TRBD1. CDR1 and CDR2 from the germline V gene are LGHNA and YSLEER. This CDR3 is built from 18 residues. V gave up 1 base and J gave up 4 bases; unmatched junction bases: 12. The chain's CDR3 is CASSQGLRTGGFGTEAFF. The CDR3 nucleotides read TGCGCCAGCAGCCAAGGCCTTCGGACAGGGGGTTTTGGCACTGAAGCTTTCTTT.

The CDR3 loop reads CASSRDSPANYGYTF. The CDR3 coding sequence is TGTGCCAGCAGTCGAGACAGTCCAGCTAACTATGGCTACACCTTC. The J gene is TRBJ1-2, the V gene TRBV27, with D perhaps matching TRBD1 (5 bases). Trimming shortened V by 5 bases and J by 0 bases, and 13 bases separated the two germline ends. The V gene's germline CDR1 is MNHEY and CDR2 SMNVEV (reference sequence). CDR3 length: 15 amino acids.

The rearrangement links TRBV5-4 to TRBJ1-2; no firm D call. CDR3 length: 13 residues. The V gene's germline CDR1 is SGHNT and CDR2 YYREEE (reference sequence). The V end was cut by 1 base, the J end by 4 bases, with 8 bases between. The CDR3 DNA sequence: TGTGCCAGCAGCTTGTCGGCGGTCTATGGCTACACCTTC. Its protein is CASSLSAVYGYTF.

This chain joins TRBV28 and TRBJ2-3; D is uncertain. The V and J ends lost 5 bases and 4 bases respectively, with 10 bases between them. The CDR3 spans 13 residues. The germline gives CDR1 MDHEN, CDR2 SYDVKM. CDR3 loop: CASSPPTADTQYF. The CDR3, as DNA: TGTGCCAGCAGTCCCCCTACGGCAGATACGCAGTATTTT.

The genes are TRBV10-2 and TRBJ2-7; 7 bases agree with TRBD1. The CDR3 spans 12 residues. With 6 bases clipped from V and 6 bases from J, the junction kept 5 bases outside the gene matches. Germline CDR1 is WSHSY and CDR2 is SAAADI. CDR3 loop: CASSYRGGEQYF. The CDR3 bases are TGCGCCAGCAGCTACAGGGGCGGCGAGCAGTACTTC.

J is TRBJ2-7 and V is TRBV7-8, with D hard to call. CDR1 is SGHVS and CDR2 is FQNEAQ in the germline V gene. V lost 2 bases and J lost 4, with 15 bases in between. The CDR3 is 15 amino acids. The DNA for the CDR3 is TGTGCCAGCAGCTTATCCAGGTTACCGCCTTACGAGCAGTACTTC. Encoded protein: CASSLSRLPPYEQYF. The full variable domain, with the rest looked up from reference TRBV7-8 and TRBJ2-7, is GAGVSQSPRYKVAKRGQDVALRCDPISGHVSLFWYQQALGQGPEFLTYFQNEAQLDKSGLPSDRFFAERPEGSVSTLKIQRTQQEDSAVYLCASSLSRLPPYEQYFGPGTRLTVT.

The chain combines TRBV28 with TRBJ2-1; 7 bases match TRBD2. Germline trimming cut 6 bases from V and 7 bases from J; bases unmatched to any gene: 6. This CDR3 comprises 13 residues. The germline V gene encodes CDR1 MDHEN and CDR2 SYDVKM. CDR3 DNA: TGTGCCAGCAGCCCAGCGGGGCAAAATGAGCAGTTCTTC. Protein sequence: CASSPAGQNEQFF.